This T cell receptor beta chain stems from a study of T cells in Graves' hyperthyroidism and ophthalmopathy. A remark on this clonotype: Its target is not known. A much larger clone lies one base from this, so it may be a read error.

The germline gives CDR1 SGHAT, CDR2 FQNNGV. Trimming left V 4 bases short and J 6 bases short, with 16 bases between. The length of the CDR3 is 15 residues. General study results and limits: Blood also contained most expanded thyroid clonotypes above 0.001.

TCR beta CDR3 regions were amplified from RNA transcripts. A first-round RT-PCR of the TCR CDR3 used the HTBI primer set. TCRdb reanalysed the multiplex PCR reads using MiXCR and keeps one entry per CDR3 protein. The repertoire holds about 840,000 distinct CDR3 sequences, with 35% to 40% as singletons. Lactation, pregnancy, other autoimmune disease or uncontrolled infection led to exclusion of patients. In making diagnoses, clinical symptoms, serum thyroxine and TRAb, thyroid ultrasound and orbital computed tomography were all used. This TCR was recovered from a young man with Graves' hyperthyroidism. The genes are TRBV11-2 and TRBJ1-5; D ambiguous. The sequenced material came from blood. CDR3 loop: CASSSVSTPTQPQHF. The CDR3 coding sequence is TGTGCCAGCAGCTCTGTCAGTACACCTACTCAGCCCCAGCATTTT. The whole variable domain, remainder taken from reference TRBV11-2 and TRBJ1-5, is EAGVAQSPRYKIIEKRQSVAFWCNPISGHATLYWYQQILGQGPKLLIQFQNNGVVDDSQLPKDRFSAERLKGVDSTLKIQPAKLEDSAVYLCASSSVSTPTQPQHFGDGTRLSIL.